This TCR beta chain was observed in a study of blood T cells in healthy people across ages. For the second PCR, which ran for about 6 to 12 cycles, a sample-barcoded 5' primer and a J-beta primer mix were used. TCRdb ran MiXCR on the 5' RACE reads and lists one entry per CDR3 protein. This table has about 1.8 million distinct CDR3 sequences, roughly 50% appearing once. The sequenced sample consisted of blood. This receptor was obtained from a woman aged 40 to 49 in good health.

CDR3 loop: CASRQSGTGFEKLFF. CDR3 coding DNA: TGTGCCAGCAGGCAATCCGGGACAGGGTTTGAAAAACTGTTTTTT. The V gene is TRBV27, the J gene TRBJ1-4; 9 nucleotides line up with TRBD1. CDR1 is MNHEY, CDR2 SMNVEV, per germline (reference sequence). Losses at the gene ends were 6 bases for V and 7 bases for J; bases not matched to a gene: 9. The CDR3 is made up of 15 amino acids.